The sequence of this TCR beta chain was determined in a study of T cell responses to AZD1222 COVID-19 vaccine (dated by TCRdb to the early 2020s). Concerning the study at large: AZD1222 recipients whose second dose came at about 4 weeks and those whose second dose came at about 12 weeks were combined into one group, since spike-specific TCR depth and breadth did not differ between the two schedules. A total of just over 230 trial participants underwent TCR sequencing, of whom about 200 had received two doses of AZD1222 and about 25 had received two doses of the MenACWY control vaccine. Enrollment into the trials was organized by age into subgroups of 18-55, 56-69 and 70-plus years, and those subgroups contained approximately 150, 30 and 60 TCR-sequenced participants, respectively. Study-level results and caveats: In the small 56-69-year group, the increase in depth fell short of significance, most likely because of low power. The vaccine-associated CD4 TCRs covered the entire spike protein, and the dominant responses fell in regions 160-218 and 743-854. Because no day 14 peak-response samples were available, repertoires were characterized only after the peak T cell response. Spike-specific TCR breadth and depth rose significantly after two AZD1222 doses compared with day 0 and with MenACWY recipients. Epitopes outside the regions mutated in the B.1.351 and B.1.1.7 variants were reportedly recognized by nearly half of the unique spike-specific TCRs. Participants were mostly white British and included more females than males, and it was suggested by the authors that clonal diversity may have been underestimated. Conclusions about previously exposed vaccinees are limited, since just 6 or 7 AZD1222 recipients were seropositive for SARS-CoV-2 at baseline.

The time point tag for this specimen amounts to: baseline before first vaccination. The vaccinee samples were drawn from two UK trials, COV001 and COV002, one of which was a single-blind randomized controlled phase 2/3 trial testing AZD1222 (ChAdOx1 nCoV-19) in healthy adults. For TCRbeta chain sequencing, PBMC samples were collected from trial participants at day 0 and at day 28 after the second dose. In the case of this clone: Its antigen specificity is not known. No qualities accompany the bases; no much larger clone lies one base away.

The CDR3 regions of human TCRbeta chains were subjected to immunosequencing. The paper's data handling went like this. TCRs in the repertoires were compared against a reference library of SARS-CoV-2-specific TCRs that had been generated with the MIRA antigen-specificity platform. Breadth was defined as the fraction of unique TCRs that were SARS-CoV-2-associated, and depth was defined as the fraction of total T cells that were SARS-CoV-2-associated. Using the MIRA data, each spike-specific TCR was assigned both to the spike region to which the TCR was reactive and to a CD4 or CD8 class. Log10-transformed breadth and depth values were compared by one-way ANOVA with Sidak's multiple comparisons tests. In TCRdb, the immuneACCESS table is reduced to in-frame sequences with V and J assigned. These tables do not hold every clone; where another copy was compared, an unresolved V gene accounts for under half, and the others remain unexplained. V and J calls and clone size are given by that table; D and trimming were obtained from the DNA. Present in this sample are about 200,000 clones, around 90% of which were seen just once. The ten largest clonotypes hold approximately 8% of the sample.

The junction carries 10 bases between V and J, which are trimmed by 0 bases and 7 bases respectively. The CDR3 has 14 amino acids, counting the end cysteine and phenylalanine. Only the CDR3 DNA is retained, 42 bases long and in frame from the first base. Looking up the germline V gene yields CDR1 MNHEY and CDR2 SVGEGT. The specimen was peripheral blood, collected on day 0 of AZD1222 vaccination. The receptor was derived from an adult in good health. Here the chain combines TRBV6-2 or TRBV6-3 and TRBJ1-5, with a tentative D gene TRBD1 over 6 matching bases. The CDR3 sequence is CASSYSGGSQPQHF. The DNA reads TGTGCCAGCAGTTACTCCGGGGGCAGCCAGCCCCAGCATTTT.